This T cell receptor beta chain appears in the sequencing data of a study of shared clonotypes between healthy human individuals. General observations from the study: Generation of non-shared clonotypes was less probable than generation of clonotypes shared by all four donors.

Some clones are missing from TCRdb's copy, which holds only in-frame ones; the method was immunoSEQ multiplex PCR. The table includes under 1,900,000 clones, approximately 98.5% detected once. A note on this clone: Its antigen is not known.

The CDR3 length is 17 residues. CDR1 is ENHRY, CDR2 SYGVKD, per germline. Trimming left V 6 bases short and J 6 bases short, with 27 bases between. This rearrangement joins TRBV10-3 to TRBJ2-7; perhaps TRBD2 as D (7 bases). Sequencing was carried out using naive CD4+ T cells sorted from blood. The sample's subset: CD45RA+ positively selected. This clonotype was sampled from a man under 40 in good health. CDR3: CAISPVVPGGSWFEQYF. Written as DNA, the CDR3 is TGTGCCATCAGCCCAGTTGTCCCGGGGGGCAGCTGGTTCGAGCAGTACTTC.